A single T cell receptor beta chain is shown here with its context. Its target is not known. The entry originates in a study of CD8+ T cells in alopecia areata. Whole-study findings and limits: In scalp samples, resident alphabeta T cells of normal skin are also sequenced. Shared TCR sequences were less clear between patients than in mice, possibly partly from HLA diversity. Normal scalp had lower clonality than lesional scalp, with alopecia totalis/universalis lesions showing this most strongly.

Investigators isolated RNA and reverse transcribed it into cDNA to act as the sequencing template. The data were produced by immunoSEQ multiplex PCR, yet TCRdb's version contains in-frame clones alone and is incomplete. The table has some 110,000 clones, roughly 66% seen once. Cell sorting was applied to PBMCs, and CD4+ and CD8+ T cells were collected. Deletions cut 6 bases from V and 4 bases from J, with 22 bases between. Germline V gene sequence: CDR1 SQVTM, CDR2 ANQGSEA. The CDR3 loop spans 15 amino acids. This receptor was taken from a human donor in good health. The chain joins TRBV29-1 to TRBJ2-7; possibly TRBD2 for D (5 bases). Material: CD4+ T cells sorted from blood. This CDR3 is CSVAARLADVYEQYF. The CDR3 DNA reads TGCAGCGTGGCCGCGAGGCTAGCCGACGTATACGAGCAGTACTTC.